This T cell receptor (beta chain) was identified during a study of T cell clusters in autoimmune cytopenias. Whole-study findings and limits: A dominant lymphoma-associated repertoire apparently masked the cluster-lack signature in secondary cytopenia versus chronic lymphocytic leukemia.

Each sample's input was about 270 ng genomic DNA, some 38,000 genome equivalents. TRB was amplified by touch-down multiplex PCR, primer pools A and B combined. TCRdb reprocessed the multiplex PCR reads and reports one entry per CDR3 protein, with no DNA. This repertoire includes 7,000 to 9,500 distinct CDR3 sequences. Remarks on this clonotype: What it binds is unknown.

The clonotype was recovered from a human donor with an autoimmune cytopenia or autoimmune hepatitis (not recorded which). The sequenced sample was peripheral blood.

This CDR3 reads CASRQQSQGRDGYTF. The chain has TRBV6-4 and TRBJ1-2; TCRdb returns TRBD1, unconfirmable since there is no DNA. The CDR3 runs 15 residues. Germline V lookup: CDR1 MRHNA, CDR2 SNTAGT.